The rows below give T cell receptor beta chains drawn from one sample of a study of OX40 agonist ivuxolimab in advanced cancers. This table comes from immunoSEQ multiplex PCR, and its TCRdb copy is limited to in-frame clones, with some not included. The data show 75,000 to 100,000 clones, less than 85% seen once. The sample consisted of CD4+ or CD8+ T cells sorted from blood, taken in a trial of the OX40 agonist ivuxolimab. These receptors all stem from an adult with an advanced solid tumor such as melanoma, head and neck, liver or kidney cancer. The CDR3 runs from the conserved cysteine through the conserved F or W. D genes are given only for firm matches. Clone size is not always given. Where it is, it says once, few, many or a class for expanded clones.

CDR3 DNA: TGTGCCAGCTCACCTTGGACAGGGGTCAACCAAGAGACCCAGTACTTC; CDR3 protein: CASSPWTGVNQETQYF; D gene: TRBD1; V gene: TRBV18; J gene: TRBJ2-5; clone size: NA
CDR3 DNA: TGTGCCAGCAGCCCTGCTAGCGGATACTACAATGAGCAGTTCTTC; CDR3 protein: CASSPASGYYNEQFF; D gene: TRBD2; V gene: TRBV7-9; J gene: TRBJ2-1; clone size: NA
CDR3 DNA: TGTGCCAGCAGTGTCGGGTTTCAGAACACCATATATTTT; CDR3 protein: CASSVGFQNTIYF; D gene: NA; V gene: TRBV6-1; J gene: TRBJ1-3; clone size: NA
CDR3 DNA: TGCAGCGTTCAGCAGGGACAAGGCAATCAGCCCCAGCATTTT; CDR3 protein: CSVQQGQGNQPQHF; D gene: NA; V gene: TRBV29-1; J gene: TRBJ1-5; clone size: NA
CDR3 DNA: TGTGCTAGTGGTCCGGGACAGGACTACAATGAGCAGTTCTTC; CDR3 protein: CASGPGQDYNEQFF; D gene: TRBD1; V gene: TRBV12-5; J gene: TRBJ2-1; clone size: NA
CDR3 DNA: TGCAGCGTTAGTGAGGGCGAGTACGAGCAGTACTTC; CDR3 protein: CSVSEGEYEQYF; D gene: NA; V gene: TRBV29-1; J gene: TRBJ2-7; clone size: NA
CDR3 DNA: TGTGCCAGCAGCTTAGCGCTGGGTCAGCCCCAGCATTTT; CDR3 protein: CASSLALGQPQHF; D gene: NA; V gene: TRBV7-9; J gene: TRBJ1-5; clone size: NA
CDR3 DNA: TGTGCCAGCAGTTTAAGAGGTTTTCGTACGGATGAAAAACTGTTTTTT; CDR3 protein: CASSLRGFRTDEKLFF; D gene: NA; V gene: TRBV27; J gene: TRBJ1-4; clone size: once
CDR3 DNA: TGTGCCAGTAGTTGGGGACTAGCGGGATATGAGCAGTTCTTC; CDR3 protein: CASSWGLAGYEQFF; D gene: TRBD2; V gene: TRBV19; J gene: TRBJ2-1; clone size: NA
CDR3 DNA: TGTGCCAGCAGCCGGGACTTCTATGGCTACACCTTC; CDR3 protein: CASSRDFYGYTF; D gene: NA; V gene: TRBV7-6; J gene: TRBJ1-2; clone size: NA
CDR3 DNA: TGTGCCAGCAGCTTAGGTATGATCGGGGCGAACACCGGGGAGCTGTTTTTT; CDR3 protein: CASSLGMIGANTGELFF; D gene: NA; V gene: TRBV7-4; J gene: TRBJ2-2; clone size: NA
CDR3 DNA: TGTGCCAGCAGCTTAGGTCTCACGCCACCTTACGAGCAGTACTTC; CDR3 protein: CASSLGLTPPYEQYF; D gene: NA; V gene: TRBV7-9; J gene: TRBJ2-7; clone size: few
CDR3 DNA: TGTGCCAGCAGCCGCACCGCGCTGGGGACCCAGTACTTC; CDR3 protein: CASSRTALGTQYF; D gene: NA; V gene: TRBV6-5; J gene: TRBJ2-5; clone size: NA
CDR3 DNA: TGTGCCAGCAGGGCCGACTACGCGGGAAACACCATATATTTT; CDR3 protein: CASRADYAGNTIYF; D gene: NA; V gene: TRBV2; J gene: TRBJ1-3; clone size: NA
CDR3 DNA: TGTGCCAGCAGCCCCTCCAGGGCAGAAGACTATGGCTACACCTTC; CDR3 protein: CASSPSRAEDYGYTF; D gene: NA; V gene: TRBV4-2; J gene: TRBJ1-2; clone size: NA
CDR3 DNA: TGTGCCAGCAGCCTCGGGGCGGGTCGGGGCCATGGCTACACCTTC; CDR3 protein: CASSLGAGRGHGYTF; D gene: NA; V gene: TRBV14; J gene: TRBJ1-2; clone size: NA
CDR3 DNA: TGTGCCAGTAGTCTCGGACTAGCGGGGGACCGGTACCAAGAGACCCAGTACTTC; CDR3 protein: CASSLGLAGDRYQETQYF; D gene: TRBD2; V gene: TRBV19; J gene: TRBJ2-5; clone size: NA
CDR3 DNA: TGTGCCAGCAGCCTCCGGGACAGGGGGCCCGAAGAGACCCAGTACTTC; CDR3 protein: CASSLRDRGPEETQYF; D gene: NA; V gene: TRBV21-1; J gene: TRBJ2-5; clone size: once
CDR3 DNA: TGTGCCAGCAGTGGACAGGGCGGTCAGCCCCAGCATTTT; CDR3 protein: CASSGQGGQPQHF; D gene: TRBD1; V gene: TRBV6-1; J gene: TRBJ1-5; clone size: NA
CDR3 DNA: TGTGCCAGTAAGTCAGGCATGAACACTGAAGCTTTCTTT; CDR3 protein: CASKSGMNTEAFF; D gene: NA; V gene: TRBV19; J gene: TRBJ1-1; clone size: NA
CDR3 DNA: TGTGCCAGCAGCCCGACAGGAGGCTATGGCTACACCTTC; CDR3 protein: CASSPTGGYGYTF; D gene: NA; V gene: TRBV7-2; J gene: TRBJ1-2; clone size: few
CDR3 DNA: TGCGCCAGCAGACAGTGGGCCGGGACAAGCGGAATCGAGCAGTACTTC; CDR3 protein: CASRQWAGTSGIEQYF; D gene: NA; V gene: TRBV5-1; J gene: TRBJ2-7; clone size: NA
CDR3 DNA: TGTGCCAGCTCCCCTGGGACTGACGAGCAGTACTTC; CDR3 protein: CASSPGTDEQYF; D gene: NA; V gene: TRBV18; J gene: TRBJ2-7; clone size: once
CDR3 DNA: TGTGCCAGCAGATGGAATGAAAAACTGTTTTTT; CDR3 protein: CASRWNEKLFF; D gene: NA; V gene: TRBV6-5; J gene: TRBJ1-4; clone size: few
CDR3 DNA: TGTGCCAGCAGCCGGGACAGGGGGCGAAATGAGCAGTTCTTC; CDR3 protein: CASSRDRGRNEQFF; D gene: TRBD1; V gene: TRBV2; J gene: TRBJ2-1; clone size: NA